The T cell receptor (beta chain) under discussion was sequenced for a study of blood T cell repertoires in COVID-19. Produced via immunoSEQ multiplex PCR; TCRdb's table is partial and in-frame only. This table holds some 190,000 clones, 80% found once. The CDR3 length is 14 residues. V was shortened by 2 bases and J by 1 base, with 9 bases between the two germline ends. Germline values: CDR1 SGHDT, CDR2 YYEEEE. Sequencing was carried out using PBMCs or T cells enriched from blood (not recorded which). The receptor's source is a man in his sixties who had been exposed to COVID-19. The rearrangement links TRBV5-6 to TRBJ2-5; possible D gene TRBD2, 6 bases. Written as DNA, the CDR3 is TGTGCCAGCAGCTTCCTGGGGGGCCAAGAGACCCAGTACTTC. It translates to CASSFLGGQETQYF.